Listed below are T cell receptor beta chains from one sample, sequenced in a study of OX40 agonist ivuxolimab in advanced cancers. Sequencing was performed with immunoSEQ multiplex PCR; in TCRdb, only in-frame clones are kept and a portion is missing. Here the sample spans 50,000 to 65,000 clones, roughly nine tenths being singletons. The material sequenced was CD4+ or CD8+ T cells sorted from blood, taken in a trial of the OX40 agonist ivuxolimab. Receptors originate from an adult with an advanced solid tumor such as melanoma, head and neck, liver or kidney cancer. Both conserved end residues are part of each CDR3. The order of the fields is J gene, clone size, D gene, V gene, CDR3 protein, CDR3 DNA. D genes are given only for firm matches. Clone size is given for some rows only: seen once, a few or many times, or a class if the clone is expanded.

J: TRBJ2-5; size: -; D: -; V: TRBV2; CDR3: CASSYERETQYF; DNA: TGTGCCAGCAGTTACGAGAGGGAGACCCAGTACTTC
J: TRBJ2-2; size: -; D: -; V: TRBV7-2; CDR3: CASSLVAGTNTGELFF; DNA: TGTGCCAGCAGCTTAGTAGCAGGGACGAACACCGGGGAGCTGTTTTTT
J: TRBJ2-5; size: -; D: TRBD2; V: TRBV19; CDR3: CASSTSGLNQETQYF; DNA: TGTGCCAGTAGTACTAGCGGGCTAAACCAAGAGACCCAGTACTTC
J: TRBJ2-2; size: -; D: TRBD1; V: TRBV13; CDR3: CASSVGQGVTGELFF; DNA: TGTGCCAGCAGTGTGGGACAGGGGGTCACCGGGGAGCTGTTTTTT
J: TRBJ2-7; size: -; D: -; V: TRBV6-5; CDR3: CASSYRGRYEQYF; DNA: TGTGCCAGCAGTTACAGGGGGAGGTACGAGCAGTACTTC
J: TRBJ2-3; size: -; D: TRBD1; V: TRBV5-8; CDR3: CASSFRTGVPDTQYF; DNA: TGTGCCAGCAGCTTTCGGACAGGGGTCCCAGATACGCAGTATTTT
J: TRBJ2-3; size: -; D: TRBD2; V: TRBV19; CDR3: CASSIRGLAGVDTQYF; DNA: TGTGCCAGTAGTATTCGTGGACTAGCGGGAGTGGATACGCAGTATTTT
J: TRBJ2-7; size: -; D: -; V: TRBV7-8; CDR3: CASSFRETYEQYF; DNA: TGTGCCAGCAGCTTCAGGGAAACCTACGAGCAGTACTTC
J: TRBJ1-2; size: -; D: -; V: TRBV7-9; CDR3: CASSLDQGYGYTF; DNA: TGTGCCAGCAGCTTGGACCAGGGCTATGGCTACACCTTC
J: TRBJ1-4; size: -; D: TRBD1; V: TRBV4-1; CDR3: CASSQDRSLGQGDEKLFF; DNA: TGCGCCAGCAGCCAAGATAGGAGTCTTGGACAGGGTGATGAAAAACTGTTTTTT
J: TRBJ2-3; size: -; D: -; V: TRBV9; CDR3: CASSVGLTGVTNTQYF; DNA: TGTGCCAGCAGCGTAGGGTTGACGGGAGTGACGAATACGCAGTATTTT
J: TRBJ2-7; size: -; D: TRBD2; V: TRBV7-6; CDR3: CASSLESGIAYEQYF; DNA: TGTGCCAGCAGCTTAGAAAGCGGGATTGCCTACGAGCAGTACTTC
J: TRBJ1-4; size: -; D: TRBD1; V: TRBV18; CDR3: CASSLRQGGELFF; DNA: TGTGCCAGCTCACTTCGACAGGGGGGAGAACTGTTTTTT
J: TRBJ2-6; size: -; D: -; V: TRBV6-1; CDR3: CASSGRSSGANVLTF; DNA: TGTGCCAGCAGTGGGAGGTCCTCTGGGGCCAACGTCCTGACTTTC
J: TRBJ2-1; size: -; D: TRBD2; V: TRBV27; CDR3: CASSSTLRGRGWSEQFF; DNA: TGTGCCAGCAGTTCCACCTTGCGCGGGAGGGGGTGGAGTGAGCAGTTCTTC
J: TRBJ2-2; size: -; D: TRBD2; V: TRBV7-2; CDR3: CASSLRAGVDTGELFF; DNA: TGTGCCAGCAGCTTACGGGCGGGGGTAGATACCGGGGAGCTGTTTTTT
J: TRBJ1-1; size: few; D: -; V: TRBV9; CDR3: CASSSHRGEAFF; DNA: TGTGCCAGCAGCTCCCATAGGGGGGAAGCTTTCTTT
J: TRBJ2-2; size: -; D: -; V: TRBV4-2; CDR3: CASSQVTGQTGELFF; DNA: TGTGCCAGCAGCCAAGTCACGGGCCAAACCGGGGAGCTGTTTTTT
J: TRBJ1-3; size: -; D: -; V: TRBV5-6; CDR3: CASSLGLGTSGNTIYF; DNA: TGTGCCAGCAGCTTGGGCCTCGGAACCTCTGGAAACACCATATATTTT
J: TRBJ2-3; size: -; D: -; V: TRBV7-3; CDR3: CASSSGISPSSGTDTQYF; DNA: TGTGCCAGCAGCTCTGGTATTAGCCCCAGTAGCGGCACAGATACGCAGTATTTT
J: TRBJ1-6; size: -; D: -; V: TRBV14; CDR3: CASSQEIWSPLHF; DNA: TGTGCCAGCAGCCAAGAGATCTGGTCACCCCTCCACTTT
J: TRBJ2-5; size: -; D: TRBD2; V: TRBV6-6; CDR3: CASSPTSGRETQYF; DNA: TGTGCCAGCAGTCCGACTAGCGGGAGAGAGACCCAGTACTTC
J: TRBJ1-5; size: once; D: -; V: TRBV6-1; CDR3: CASSDGYAGHF; DNA: TGTGCCAGCAGTGATGGGTACGCCGGACATTTT
J: TRBJ2-7; size: few; D: TRBD2; V: TRBV5-1; CDR3: CASSSDSGRDEQYF; DNA: TGCGCCAGCAGCTCCGACAGCGGGAGGGACGAGCAGTACTTC
J: TRBJ1-2; size: -; D: TRBD1; V: TRBV27; CDR3: CASSGQGAYGYTF; DNA: TGTGCCAGCAGCGGACAGGGGGCGTATGGCTACACCTTC
J: TRBJ1-1; size: -; D: -; V: TRBV29-1; CDR3: CSVHGNTEAFF; DNA: TGCAGCGTTCATGGTAACACTGAAGCTTTCTTT
J: TRBJ2-7; size: once; D: -; V: TRBV15; CDR3: CATSRGLPETYEQYF; DNA: TGTGCCACCAGCAGGGGACTGCCGGAAACCTACGAGCAGTACTTC
J: TRBJ1-2; size: few; D: TRBD1; V: TRBV18; CDR3: CASSPQGANSGYTF; DNA: TGTGCCAGCTCTCCACAGGGGGCGAACAGTGGCTACACCTTC
J: TRBJ2-1; size: -; D: -; V: TRBV11-2; CDR3: CASSLDARGNEQFF; DNA: TGTGCCAGCAGCTTAGACGCCCGAGGCAATGAGCAGTTCTTC